This T cell receptor (beta chain) originates from a study of cytomegalovirus exposure and HLA in healthy donors. Study-wide background: T cells numbering about 180 million yielded around 120 million unique TCR beta sequences in an earlier analysis. Study-wide results and limits: One cluster of highly shared sequence variants probably arose as a sequencing artifact. Solely CMV serostatus was available to characterize immune exposure.

Remarks on this clone: The antigen is unknown.

PCR employed 60 Vbeta and 13 Jbeta primers. Method: immunoSEQ multiplex PCR; TCRdb's copy keeps in-frame clones and lacks some. The sample shows some 150,000 clones, roughly three quarters of them seen only once. The CDR3 is 14 amino acids. Germline CDR1 ENHRY, CDR2 SYGVKD. The germline V and J ends were trimmed by 0 bases and 1 base, with 6 bases remaining between them. Sequencing used PBMCs. The V call is TRBV10-3, the J call TRBJ2-5; perhaps TRBD2 as D (5 bases). This sequence originates from a man aged 60 to 75 in good health and CMV-seronegative. The CDR3 protein is CAISESLAQETQYF. In nucleotides, the CDR3 is TGTGCCATCAGTGAGTCGCTAGCCCAAGAGACCCAGTACTTC.